These T cell receptor beta chains were read from a single sample in a study of blood T cell repertoires in COVID-19. Clones were read by immunoSEQ multiplex PCR, and TCRdb kept only the in-frame ones, dropping some. The sample has 250,000 to 350,000 clones; about nine tenths are singletons. Sequenced material: PBMCs or T cells enriched from blood (not recorded which). Receptors were obtained from a woman in her late teens or twenties who had recovered from COVID-19. The CDR3 runs from the conserved cysteine through the conserved F or W. A D gene is named only where the DNA matches it firmly. Clone size is shown for a subset of rows, as once, few, many or a class of expanded clone.

d_call: TRBD1; v_call: TRBV29-1; j_call: TRBJ2-6; clone_size: -; cdr3_nt: TGCAGCGTTGTGGACAGGTTACTCTCTGGGGCCAACGTCCTGACTTTC; cdr3_aa: CSVVDRLLSGANVLTF
d_call: -; v_call: TRBV7-9; j_call: TRBJ1-3; clone_size: -; cdr3_nt: TGTGCCAGCAGCTTAACCCGGGTGCACTCTGGAAACACCATATATTTT; cdr3_aa: CASSLTRVHSGNTIYF
d_call: -; v_call: TRBV6-1; j_call: TRBJ2-5; clone_size: -; cdr3_nt: TGTGCCAGCAGTGAATTGAGGACACGAGAGACCCAGTACTTC; cdr3_aa: CASSELRTRETQYF
d_call: -; v_call: TRBV27; j_call: TRBJ1-4; clone_size: -; cdr3_nt: TGTGCCAGCGGGCCACCGGGGGTACCTAATGAAAAACTGTTTTTT; cdr3_aa: CASGPPGVPNEKLFF
d_call: TRBD2; v_call: TRBV7-9; j_call: TRBJ2-5; clone_size: -; cdr3_nt: TGTGCCAGCAGCAAACCGGGACTAAGCGGCAAAGAGACCCAGTACTTC; cdr3_aa: CASSKPGLSGKETQYF
d_call: -; v_call: TRBV2; j_call: TRBJ1-2; clone_size: -; cdr3_nt: TGTGCCAGCAGTGTGGCAGGGAAGAATGGCTACACCTTC; cdr3_aa: CASSVAGKNGYTF
d_call: -; v_call: TRBV11-1; j_call: TRBJ2-7; clone_size: once; cdr3_nt: TGTGCCAGCAGCTTAGGGGCCGGACACTTCTACGAGCAGTACTTC; cdr3_aa: CASSLGAGHFYEQYF
d_call: TRBD1; v_call: TRBV7-2; j_call: TRBJ1-6; clone_size: -; cdr3_nt: TGTGCCAGCAGCGTACAGGGGTATAATTCACCCCTCCACTTT; cdr3_aa: CASSVQGYNSPLHF
d_call: TRBD2; v_call: TRBV7-9; j_call: TRBJ2-3; clone_size: -; cdr3_nt: TGTGCCAGCAGCTTAGAGCGGGGTCGCACAGATACGCAGTATTTT; cdr3_aa: CASSLERGRTDTQYF
d_call: TRBD1; v_call: TRBV28; j_call: TRBJ1-5; clone_size: -; cdr3_nt: TGTGCCAGCATCCCAACCGGACAGGGGGGTGTGCCCCAGCATTTT; cdr3_aa: CASIPTGQGGVPQHF
d_call: TRBD1; v_call: TRBV7-9; j_call: TRBJ2-2; clone_size: -; cdr3_nt: TGTGCCAGCAGCTTAACTGACAGGGGCACCGGGGAGCTGTTTTTT; cdr3_aa: CASSLTDRGTGELFF
d_call: -; v_call: TRBV5-1; j_call: TRBJ2-2; clone_size: -; cdr3_nt: TGCGCCAGCAGCGTTCAGGGAAGCGGGGAGCTGTTTTTT; cdr3_aa: CASSVQGSGELFF
d_call: -; v_call: TRBV10-3; j_call: TRBJ1-4; clone_size: -; cdr3_nt: TGTGCCATCAGTGATTTCAGGGCGTCTAATGAAAAACTGTTTTTT; cdr3_aa: CAISDFRASNEKLFF
d_call: -; v_call: TRBV21-1; j_call: TRBJ2-3; clone_size: -; cdr3_nt: TGTGCCAGCAGCAAGGTGGTCTTGAGGGGGGGGCCCCCAGATACGCAGTATTTT; cdr3_aa: CASSKVVLRGGPPDTQYF
d_call: TRBD2; v_call: TRBV27; j_call: TRBJ2-1; clone_size: -; cdr3_nt: TGTGCCAGCAGTGCATACGGGGGGGCCCTTTATTTTCTCTTCTTC; cdr3_aa: CASSAYGGALYFLFF
d_call: -; v_call: TRBV4-1; j_call: TRBJ2-1; clone_size: -; cdr3_nt: TGCGCCAGCAGCCATTTGTTAGCCTCCTACAATGAGCAGTTCTTC; cdr3_aa: CASSHLLASYNEQFF
d_call: -; v_call: TRBV5-5; j_call: TRBJ2-1; clone_size: -; cdr3_nt: TGTGCCAGCAGCTTTTTTGGGACTTCCTACAATGAGCAGTTCTTC; cdr3_aa: CASSFFGTSYNEQFF
d_call: -; v_call: TRBV28; j_call: TRBJ1-2; clone_size: few; cdr3_nt: TGTGCCAGCAGTTTGGGTGGGGGGGAGCGCTATGGCTACACCTTC; cdr3_aa: CASSLGGGERYGYTF
d_call: TRBD2; v_call: TRBV29-1; j_call: TRBJ2-3; clone_size: -; cdr3_nt: TGCAGCACCACCCTAGCGGAGGGCACAGATACGCAGTATTTT; cdr3_aa: CSTTLAEGTDTQYF
d_call: TRBD2; v_call: TRBV5-1; j_call: TRBJ2-2; clone_size: -; cdr3_nt: TGCGCCAGCTTCCAGCGGGGGCTGGGCCGGGAGCTGTTTTTT; cdr3_aa: CASFQRGLGRELFF
d_call: -; v_call: TRBV4-1; j_call: TRBJ2-7; clone_size: -; cdr3_nt: TGCGCCAGCAGCCATTTTCACAGGATAGGTAACTACGAGCAGTACTTC; cdr3_aa: CASSHFHRIGNYEQYF
d_call: TRBD1; v_call: TRBV28; j_call: TRBJ1-2; clone_size: -; cdr3_nt: TGTGCCAGCAGTGCTCCGGGACAGCCACCCTATGGCTACACCTTC; cdr3_aa: CASSAPGQPPYGYTF
d_call: -; v_call: TRBV28; j_call: TRBJ1-2; clone_size: few; cdr3_nt: TGTGCCAGCAGTTCCCCGGGGTCTAACTATGGCTACACCTTC; cdr3_aa: CASSSPGSNYGYTF
d_call: -; v_call: TRBV29-1; j_call: TRBJ1-2; clone_size: -; cdr3_nt: TGCAGCGTTCGGGGACACCGAAACTATGGCTACACCTTC; cdr3_aa: CSVRGHRNYGYTF
d_call: -; v_call: TRBV27; j_call: TRBJ1-6; clone_size: -; cdr3_nt: TGTGCCACCAGCTTGGACAGTCTTACTTCACCCCTCCACTTT; cdr3_aa: CATSLDSLTSPLHF
d_call: -; v_call: TRBV6-1; j_call: TRBJ1-2; clone_size: -; cdr3_nt: TGTGCCAGCAGTGAAGGTTCAGCGTACTATGGCTACACCTTC; cdr3_aa: CASSEGSAYYGYTF
d_call: -; v_call: TRBV7-9; j_call: TRBJ2-6; clone_size: -; cdr3_nt: TGTGCCAGCAGCTTACCGTTTGGGGCCGGTGGGGCCAACGTCCTGACTTTC; cdr3_aa: CASSLPFGAGGANVLTF
d_call: -; v_call: TRBV28; j_call: TRBJ1-5; clone_size: -; cdr3_nt: TGTGCCAGCAGTTTCCGGGGAAGGGTACGGAGACAGCCCCAGCATTTT; cdr3_aa: CASSFRGRVRRQPQHF
d_call: TRBD1; v_call: TRBV11-2; j_call: TRBJ1-2; clone_size: -; cdr3_nt: TGTGCCAGCAGCCTTGGACAGGCAGGGGGCTATGGCTACACCTTC; cdr3_aa: CASSLGQAGGYGYTF
d_call: TRBD2; v_call: TRBV20-1; j_call: TRBJ2-7; clone_size: -; cdr3_nt: TGCAGTGCTAGTGGCGGGAGCTCCTACGAGCAGTACTTC; cdr3_aa: CSASGGSSYEQYF
d_call: -; v_call: TRBV7-2; j_call: TRBJ1-2; clone_size: -; cdr3_nt: TGTGCCAGCAGCCGTCCCGGCTATGGCTACACCTTC; cdr3_aa: CASSRPGYGYTF
d_call: -; v_call: TRBV7-2; j_call: TRBJ2-3; clone_size: -; cdr3_nt: TGTGCCAGCAGCTTAGTCGGGGCAGATACGCAGTATTTT; cdr3_aa: CASSLVGADTQYF
d_call: -; v_call: TRBV11-2; j_call: TRBJ1-1; clone_size: -; cdr3_nt: TGTGCCAGCAGCCCGAGGACAAATATGAACACTGAAGCTTTCTTT; cdr3_aa: CASSPRTNMNTEAFF
d_call: -; v_call: TRBV6-6; j_call: TRBJ2-4; clone_size: -; cdr3_nt: TGTGCCAGCCATGCGTCGAGGGTAGCCAAAAACATTCAGTACTTC; cdr3_aa: CASHASRVAKNIQYF
d_call: -; v_call: TRBV4-3; j_call: TRBJ2-1; clone_size: -; cdr3_nt: TGCGCCAGCAGCCCAGCACCTGGAGATGAGCAGTTCTTC; cdr3_aa: CASSPAPGDEQFF
d_call: -; v_call: TRBV9; j_call: TRBJ1-1; clone_size: -; cdr3_nt: TGTGCCAGCAGCGTAACAGAAGGGAGCACTGAAGCTTTCTTT; cdr3_aa: CASSVTEGSTEAFF
d_call: -; v_call: TRBV3-1/TRBV3-2; j_call: TRBJ1-4; clone_size: -; cdr3_nt: TGTGCCAGCAGCTTCGGAGCGCGAGAAAAACTGTTTTTT; cdr3_aa: CASSFGAREKLFF
d_call: -; v_call: TRBV19; j_call: TRBJ2-2; clone_size: -; cdr3_nt: TGTGCCAGTTTGGTAGCGGTGAACACCGGGGAGCTGTTTTTT; cdr3_aa: CASLVAVNTGELFF
d_call: TRBD1; v_call: TRBV19; j_call: TRBJ1-4; clone_size: -; cdr3_nt: TGTGCCAGTAGTTTCGCAGGGGGCGGAGGTGAAAAACTGTTTTTT; cdr3_aa: CASSFAGGGGEKLFF
d_call: -; v_call: TRBV27; j_call: TRBJ1-2; clone_size: -; cdr3_nt: TGTGCCAGCAGTTTATCTATCGGCTATGGCTACACCTTC; cdr3_aa: CASSLSIGYGYTF
d_call: TRBD1; v_call: TRBV28; j_call: TRBJ1-2; clone_size: few; cdr3_nt: TGTGCCAGCAGTTTACAGGCAGGGGGATTTGGCTACACCTTC; cdr3_aa: CASSLQAGGFGYTF
d_call: TRBD1; v_call: TRBV2; j_call: TRBJ2-7; clone_size: -; cdr3_nt: TGTGCCAGCTACCAGGGACAGGGGACCTACGAGCAGTACTTC; cdr3_aa: CASYQGQGTYEQYF
d_call: TRBD1; v_call: TRBV27; j_call: TRBJ1-4; clone_size: -; cdr3_nt: TGTGCCAGCAGTTTGTTATATGGGACAGGCAGTGAAAAACTGTTTTTT; cdr3_aa: CASSLLYGTGSEKLFF
d_call: TRBD1; v_call: TRBV10-1; j_call: TRBJ1-1; clone_size: -; cdr3_nt: TGCGCCAGCAGGGGAGGTAGACAGGGGGCGAGAACTGAAGCTTTCTTT; cdr3_aa: CASRGGRQGARTEAFF
d_call: TRBD2; v_call: TRBV5-6; j_call: TRBJ2-1; clone_size: -; cdr3_nt: TGTGCCAGCGGAAGACTAGCGGGGGGTGGCAATGAGCAGTTCTTC; cdr3_aa: CASGRLAGGGNEQFF
d_call: -; v_call: TRBV3-1/TRBV3-2; j_call: TRBJ2-3; clone_size: -; cdr3_nt: TGTGCCAGCAGCCAAGATCTCGCAGTTATAACAGATACGCAGTATTTT; cdr3_aa: CASSQDLAVITDTQYF